The subject of this entry is one TCR beta chain. Its target is unknown. It was with a sample-barcoded 5' primer and a J-beta primer mix that a second PCR of roughly 6 to 12 cycles was run. TCRdb re-derived calls from the 5' RACE reads in MiXCR, one entry per CDR3 protein. The top ten hold around 22% of the sample, which has some 700,000 distinct CDR3 sequences, 22% seen once. Per sample, at least 6 micrograms of total RNA were extracted. Germline V gene sequence: CDR1 DFQATT, CDR2 SNEGSKA (reference sequence). This CDR3 contains 11 residues. This entry is derived from a study of blood T cells in healthy people across ages. Regarding the study as a whole: No conclusive comparison of naive versus antigen-experienced cells was possible with unsorted PBMCs. Compared with aged donors, long-lived donors showed fewer expanded clones, suggesting selection.

What was sequenced was blood. The clonotype originates from a man in his sixties or seventies in good health. The genes are TRBV20-1 and TRBJ2-1; D call uncertain. In DNA form, the CDR3 reads TGCACCGTAGTCCCTACCCATGAGCAGTTCTTC. Its translation is CTVVPTHEQFF.